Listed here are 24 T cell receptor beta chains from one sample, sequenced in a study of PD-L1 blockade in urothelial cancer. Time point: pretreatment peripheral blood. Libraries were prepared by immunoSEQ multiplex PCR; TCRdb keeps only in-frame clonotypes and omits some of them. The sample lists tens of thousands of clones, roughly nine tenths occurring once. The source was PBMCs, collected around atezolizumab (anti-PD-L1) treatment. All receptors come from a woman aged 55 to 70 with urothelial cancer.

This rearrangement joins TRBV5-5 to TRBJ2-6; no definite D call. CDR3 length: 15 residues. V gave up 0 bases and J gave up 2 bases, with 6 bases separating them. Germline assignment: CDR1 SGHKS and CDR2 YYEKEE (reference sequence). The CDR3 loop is CASSLVGAGANVLTF. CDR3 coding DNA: TGTGCCAGCAGCTTGGTCGGAGCTGGGGCCAACGTCCTGACTTTC.

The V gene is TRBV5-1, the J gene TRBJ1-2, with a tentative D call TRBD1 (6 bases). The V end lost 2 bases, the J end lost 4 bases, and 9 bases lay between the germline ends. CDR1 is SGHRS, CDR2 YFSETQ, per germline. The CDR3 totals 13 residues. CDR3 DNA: TGCGCCAGCAGCTTCGGACAGCGCTATGGCTACACCTTC. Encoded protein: CASSFGQRYGYTF.

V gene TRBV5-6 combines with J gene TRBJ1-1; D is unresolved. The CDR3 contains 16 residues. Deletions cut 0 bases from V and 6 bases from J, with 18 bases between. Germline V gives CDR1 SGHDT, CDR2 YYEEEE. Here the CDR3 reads CASSLALAPRGSEAFF. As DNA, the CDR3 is TGTGCCAGCAGCTTGGCACTGGCCCCCCGAGGGTCTGAAGCTTTCTTT. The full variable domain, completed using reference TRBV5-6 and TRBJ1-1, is DAGVTQSPTHLIKTRGQQVTLRCSPKSGHDTVSWYQQALGQGPQFIFQYYEEEERQRGNFPDRFSGHQFPNYSSELNVNALLLGDSALYLCASSLALAPRGSEAFFGQGTRLTVV.

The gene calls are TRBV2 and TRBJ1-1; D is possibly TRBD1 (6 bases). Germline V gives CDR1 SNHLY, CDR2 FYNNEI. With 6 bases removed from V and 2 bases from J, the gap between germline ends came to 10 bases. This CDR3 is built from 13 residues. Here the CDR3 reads CASSLQGNTEAFF. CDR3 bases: TGTGCCAGCAGCCTACAGGGCAACACTGAAGCTTTCTTT.

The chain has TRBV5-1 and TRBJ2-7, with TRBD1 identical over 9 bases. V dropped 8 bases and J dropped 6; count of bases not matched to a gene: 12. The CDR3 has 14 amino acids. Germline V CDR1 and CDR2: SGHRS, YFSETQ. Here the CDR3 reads CASKFDTGGGEQYF. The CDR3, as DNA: TGCGCCAGTAAATTCGATACAGGGGGCGGCGAGCAGTACTTC.

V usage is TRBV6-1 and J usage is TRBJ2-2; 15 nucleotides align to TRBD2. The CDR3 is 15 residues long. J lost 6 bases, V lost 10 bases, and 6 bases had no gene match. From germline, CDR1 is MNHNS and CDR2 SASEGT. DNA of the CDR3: TGTGCCACGGGAGGACTAGCGGGAGGGTCCGGGGAGCTGTTTTTT. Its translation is CATGGLAGGSGELFF.

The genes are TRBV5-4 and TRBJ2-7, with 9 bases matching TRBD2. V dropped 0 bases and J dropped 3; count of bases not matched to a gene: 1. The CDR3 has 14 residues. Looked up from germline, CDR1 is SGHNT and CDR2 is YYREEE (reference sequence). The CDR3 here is CASSLGLADYEQYF. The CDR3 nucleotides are TGTGCCAGCAGCTTGGGACTAGCGGACTACGAGCAGTACTTC.

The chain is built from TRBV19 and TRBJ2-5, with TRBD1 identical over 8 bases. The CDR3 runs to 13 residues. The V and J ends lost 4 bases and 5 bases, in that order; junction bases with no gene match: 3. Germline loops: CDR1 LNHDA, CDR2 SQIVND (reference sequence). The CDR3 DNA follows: TGTGCCAGTAGTAGACAGGGGTGGGAGACCCAGTACTTC. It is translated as CASSRQGWETQYF.

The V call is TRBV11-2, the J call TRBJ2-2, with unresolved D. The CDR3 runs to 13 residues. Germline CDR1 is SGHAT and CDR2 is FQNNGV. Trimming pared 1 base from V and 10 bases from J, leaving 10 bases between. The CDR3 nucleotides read TGTGCCAGCAGCTTAGGCAGAATCCAGGAGCTGTTTTTT. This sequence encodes CASSLGRIQELFF.

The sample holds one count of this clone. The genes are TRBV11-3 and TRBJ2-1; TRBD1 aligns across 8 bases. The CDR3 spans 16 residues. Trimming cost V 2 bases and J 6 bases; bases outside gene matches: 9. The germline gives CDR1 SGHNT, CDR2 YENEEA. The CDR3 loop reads CASSLSTGGGGNEQFF. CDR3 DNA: TGTGCCAGCAGCTTATCAACAGGGGGTGGGGGCAATGAGCAGTTCTTC.

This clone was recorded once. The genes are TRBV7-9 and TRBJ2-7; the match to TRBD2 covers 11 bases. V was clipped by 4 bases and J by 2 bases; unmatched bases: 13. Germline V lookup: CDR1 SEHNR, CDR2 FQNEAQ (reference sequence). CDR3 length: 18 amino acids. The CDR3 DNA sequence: TGTGCCAGCAGCTCTTTAGGGCTAGCGGGGGGCCGGGCCTACGAGCAGTACTTC. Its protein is CASSSLGLAGGRAYEQYF.

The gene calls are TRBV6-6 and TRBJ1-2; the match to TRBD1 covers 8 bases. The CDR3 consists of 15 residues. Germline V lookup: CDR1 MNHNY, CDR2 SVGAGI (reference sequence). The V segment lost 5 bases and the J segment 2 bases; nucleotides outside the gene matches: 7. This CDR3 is CASSTPGGPNYGYTF. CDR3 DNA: TGTGCCAGCAGTACCCCAGGGGGCCCCAACTATGGCTACACCTTC.

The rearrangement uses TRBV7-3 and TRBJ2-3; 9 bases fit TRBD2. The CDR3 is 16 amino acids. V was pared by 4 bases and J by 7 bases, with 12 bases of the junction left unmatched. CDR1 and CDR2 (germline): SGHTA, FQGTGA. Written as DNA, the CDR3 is TGTGCCAGCAGCTCCCGGGGAGCGGGGGGATTAAATACGCAGTATTTT. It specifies CASSSRGAGGLNTQYF.

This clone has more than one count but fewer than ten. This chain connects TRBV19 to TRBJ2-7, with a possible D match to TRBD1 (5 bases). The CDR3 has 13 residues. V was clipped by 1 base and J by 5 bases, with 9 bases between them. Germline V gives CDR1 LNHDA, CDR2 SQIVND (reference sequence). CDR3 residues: CASSIGEGDEQYF. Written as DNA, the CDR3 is TGTGCCAGTAGTATAGGGGAAGGGGACGAGCAGTACTTC.

CDR3 sequence: CASSYEAPSEQFF. The CDR3 nucleotides are TGTGCCAGCAGTTACGAGGCCCCCAGTGAGCAGTTCTTC. The rearrangement links TRBV6-5 to TRBJ2-1; D unresolved. V was pared by 2 bases and J by 9 bases, with 11 bases between. CDR1 is MNHEY, CDR2 SVGAGI, per germline. There are 13 residues in the CDR3.

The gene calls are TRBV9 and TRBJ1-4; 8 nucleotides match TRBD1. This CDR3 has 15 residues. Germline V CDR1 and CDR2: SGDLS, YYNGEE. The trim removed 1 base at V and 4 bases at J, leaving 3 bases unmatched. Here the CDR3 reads CASSVSTGDNEKLFF. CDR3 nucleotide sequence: TGTGCCAGCAGCGTATCGACAGGGGATAATGAAAAACTGTTTTTT.

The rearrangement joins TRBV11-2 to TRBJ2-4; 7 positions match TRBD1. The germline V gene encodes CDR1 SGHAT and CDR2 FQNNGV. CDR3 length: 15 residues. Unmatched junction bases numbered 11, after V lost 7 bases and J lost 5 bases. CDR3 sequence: CASTFTGTDENIQYF. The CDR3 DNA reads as TGTGCCAGCACCTTCACCGGGACAGATGAAAACATTCAGTACTTC. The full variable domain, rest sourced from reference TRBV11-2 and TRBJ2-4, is EAGVAQSPRYKIIEKRQSVAFWCNPISGHATLYWYQQILGQGPKLLIQFQNNGVVDDSQLPKDRFSAERLKGVDSTLKIQPAKLEDSAVYLCASTFTGTDENIQYFGAGTRLSVL.

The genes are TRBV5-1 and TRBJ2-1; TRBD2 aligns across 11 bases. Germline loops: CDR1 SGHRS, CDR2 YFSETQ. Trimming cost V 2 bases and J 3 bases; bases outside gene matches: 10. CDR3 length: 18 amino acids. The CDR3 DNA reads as TGCGCCAGCAGCTTACCAATCTCCGGGACTAGCGGCTACAATGAGCAGTTCTTC. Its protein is CASSLPISGTSGYNEQFF.

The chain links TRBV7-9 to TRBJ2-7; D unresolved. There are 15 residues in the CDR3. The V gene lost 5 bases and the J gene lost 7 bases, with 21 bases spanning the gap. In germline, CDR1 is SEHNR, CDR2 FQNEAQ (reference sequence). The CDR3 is CASSPDTTPKVEQYF. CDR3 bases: TGTGCCAGCAGCCCAGACACAACACCCAAGGTTGAGCAGTACTTC.

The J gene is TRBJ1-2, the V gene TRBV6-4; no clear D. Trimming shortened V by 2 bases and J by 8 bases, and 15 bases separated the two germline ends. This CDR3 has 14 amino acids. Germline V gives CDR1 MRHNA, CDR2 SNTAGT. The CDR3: CASSDGDSLRGYTF. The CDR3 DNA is TGTGCCAGCAGTGACGGTGACTCGTTGAGGGGCTACACCTTC.

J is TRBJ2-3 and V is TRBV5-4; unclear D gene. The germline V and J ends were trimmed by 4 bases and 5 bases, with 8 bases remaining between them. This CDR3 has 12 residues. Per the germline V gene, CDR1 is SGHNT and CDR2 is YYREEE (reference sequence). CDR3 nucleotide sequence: TGTGCCAGCAGCAGAGAACGAGATACGCAGTATTTT. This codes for CASSRERDTQYF.

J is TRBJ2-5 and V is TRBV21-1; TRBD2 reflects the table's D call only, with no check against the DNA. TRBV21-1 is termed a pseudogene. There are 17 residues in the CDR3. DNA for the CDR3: TGTGCCAGCAGCAAAGTAGTGCGGGCAGGCCGGGAAGAGACCCAGTACTTC. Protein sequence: CASSKVVRAGREETQYF.

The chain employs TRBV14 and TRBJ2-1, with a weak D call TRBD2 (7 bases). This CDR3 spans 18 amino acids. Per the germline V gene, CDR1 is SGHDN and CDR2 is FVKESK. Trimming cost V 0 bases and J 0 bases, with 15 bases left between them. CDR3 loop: CASSQEMGGRFSYNEQFF. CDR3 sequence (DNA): TGTGCCAGCAGCCAAGAGATGGGGGGGCGATTCTCCTACAATGAGCAGTTCTTC.

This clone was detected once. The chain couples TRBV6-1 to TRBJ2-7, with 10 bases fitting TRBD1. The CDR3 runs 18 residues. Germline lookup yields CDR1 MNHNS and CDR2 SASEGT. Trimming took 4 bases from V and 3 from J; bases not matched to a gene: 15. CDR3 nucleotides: TGTGCCAGCAGTGCTCCCTACGGGACAGGGGACAATCGCTACGAGCAGTACTTC. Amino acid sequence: CASSAPYGTGDNRYEQYF.